The sequence of this T cell receptor beta chain was determined in a study of monozygotic twins with inflammatory bowel disease. Points from the study as a whole: Different T cell subtypes could not be distinguished. Concordant and discordant twins showed no difference in repertoire similarity, possibly from limited power.

As for this clonotype: Its antigen is as yet unknown.

CDR3 length: 14 amino acids. The germline CDR1 and CDR2 sequences are LGHNA and YSLEER. cDNA for TCRalpha and TCRbeta was amplified by nested PCRs of 15 to 20 then 9 cycles. TCRdb derives one entry per CDR3 protein from the 5' RACE reads, leaving out DNA. With under 150,000 distinct CDR3 sequences in the sample, the ten largest clones hold approximately 2.5%. Material: blood. This receptor was obtained from a human donor with ulcerative colitis or Crohn's disease, or a healthy co-twin of an affected twin (not recorded which). The rearrangement uses TRBV4-3 and TRBJ2-5. The CDR3 loop reads CASSQQLSLETQYF.